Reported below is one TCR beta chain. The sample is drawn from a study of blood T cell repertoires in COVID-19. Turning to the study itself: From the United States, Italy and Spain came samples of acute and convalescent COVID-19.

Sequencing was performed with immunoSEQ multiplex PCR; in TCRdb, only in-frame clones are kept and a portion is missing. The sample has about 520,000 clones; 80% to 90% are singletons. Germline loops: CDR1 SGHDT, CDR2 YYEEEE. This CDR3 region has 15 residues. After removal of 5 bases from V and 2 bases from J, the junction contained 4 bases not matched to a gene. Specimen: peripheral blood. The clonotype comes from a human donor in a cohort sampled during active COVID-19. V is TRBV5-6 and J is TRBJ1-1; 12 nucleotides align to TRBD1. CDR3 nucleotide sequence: TGTGCCAGCAGATCAGGGACAGGGGGCAACACTGAAGCTTTCTTT. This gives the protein CASRSGTGGNTEAFF.